This entry concerns a single T cell receptor beta chain. Its specificity is not known. Data came from immunoSEQ multiplex PCR; TCRdb stores just in-frame clones and leaves some out. The table has 2,500,000 or so clones, under 95% seen once. This CDR3 has 15 amino acids. With 4 bases removed from V and 6 bases from J, the gap between germline ends came to 18 bases. Per germline, CDR1 SGHRS and CDR2 YFSETQ. The data were obtained in a study of shared clonotypes between healthy human individuals. Study-wide results and caveats: Generation probabilities were higher for clonotypes shared across all four sorted-subset donors than for unshared ones.

The source material was naive CD4+ T cells from PBMCs. Subset reported: CD45RA+ positively selected. The rearrangement uses TRBV5-1 and TRBJ2-3; D may be TRBD1 (6 bases). The sequence was obtained from a man younger than 35 in good health. Some clones in this sample may be carry-over from other donors' samples. CDR3 loop: CASSTKQGVVDTQYF. CDR3 nucleotide sequence: TGCGCCAGCAGCACAAAACAGGGAGTGGTGGATACGCAGTATTTT.